The rows below give T cell receptor beta chains drawn from one sample of a study of shared clonotypes between healthy human individuals. Data came from immunoSEQ multiplex PCR; TCRdb stores just in-frame clones and leaves some out. Here the sample spans roughly 1,500,000 clones, around 98.5% being singletons. The material sequenced was naive CD4+ T cells sorted from blood. The receptor source for this set is a man aged 25-45 years in good health. Both conserved end residues are part of each CDR3. A D gene is named only where the DNA matches it firmly. A clone size is listed for some rows: how often the clone was seen (once, few, many), or a class if it is expanded.

J gene: TRBJ2-3
V gene: TRBV6-6
clone size: NA
D gene: TRBD2
CDR3 protein: CASRQSGRNTDTQYF
CDR3 DNA: TGTGCCAGCAGGCAGAGCGGGAGGAACACAGATACGCAGTATTTT

J gene: TRBJ1-2
V gene: TRBV5-4
clone size: NA
D gene: NA
CDR3 protein: CASSLGGGYGYTF
CDR3 DNA: TGTGCCAGCAGCTTGGGGGGCGGCTATGGCTACACCTTC

J gene: TRBJ1-2
V gene: TRBV4-3
clone size: NA
D gene: TRBD1
CDR3 protein: CASSQGGTGHGYTF
CDR3 DNA: TGCGCCAGCAGCCAAGGTGGGACAGGTCATGGCTACACCTTC

J gene: TRBJ2-2
V gene: TRBV5-6
clone size: once
D gene: NA
CDR3 protein: CASSLMRNTGELFF
CDR3 DNA: TGTGCCAGCAGCTTGATGAGGAACACCGGGGAGCTGTTTTTT

J gene: TRBJ2-2
V gene: TRBV14
clone size: NA
D gene: NA
CDR3 protein: CASSHRGGELFF
CDR3 DNA: TGTGCCAGCAGTCATCGCGGCGGGGAGCTGTTTTTT

J gene: TRBJ2-7
V gene: TRBV5-4
clone size: NA
D gene: NA
CDR3 protein: CASSSGGLKTYEQYF
CDR3 DNA: TGTGCCAGCAGCTCGGGGGGCCTGAAGACCTACGAGCAGTACTTC

J gene: TRBJ1-1
V gene: TRBV14
clone size: NA
D gene: NA
CDR3 protein: CASSQIRGGYTEAFF
CDR3 DNA: TGTGCCAGCAGCCAAATTCGGGGGGGTTACACTGAAGCTTTCTTT

J gene: TRBJ2-1
V gene: TRBV5-5
clone size: once
D gene: TRBD2
CDR3 protein: CASSRFSGWGNEQFF
CDR3 DNA: TGTGCCAGCAGCCGTTTTAGCGGGTGGGGAAATGAGCAGTTCTTC

J gene: TRBJ2-2
V gene: TRBV9
clone size: once
D gene: NA
CDR3 protein: CASSLYTGELFF
CDR3 DNA: TGTGCCAGCAGCTTGTATACCGGGGAGCTGTTTTTT

J gene: TRBJ1-4
V gene: TRBV11-2
clone size: NA
D gene: TRBD1
CDR3 protein: CASSLVGTGDEKLFF
CDR3 DNA: TGTGCCAGCAGCTTAGTCGGGACAGGGGATGAAAAACTGTTTTTT

J gene: TRBJ1-1
V gene: TRBV29-1
clone size: NA
D gene: NA
CDR3 protein: CSVGPEREAEAFF
CDR3 DNA: TGCAGCGTAGGACCCGAAAGGGAGGCGGAAGCTTTCTTT

J gene: TRBJ1-5
V gene: TRBV28
clone size: NA
D gene: NA
CDR3 protein: CASRVVRGIRPFSNQPQHF
CDR3 DNA: TGTGCCAGCAGGGTAGTCAGAGGGATACGTCCTTTTAGCAATCAGCCCCAGCATTTT

J gene: TRBJ2-1
V gene: TRBV6-5
clone size: NA
D gene: NA
CDR3 protein: CASSPKASYNEQFF
CDR3 DNA: TGTGCCAGCAGCCCAAAGGCATCCTACAATGAGCAGTTCTTC

J gene: TRBJ2-5
V gene: TRBV2
clone size: once
D gene: NA
CDR3 protein: CASSPVETQYF
CDR3 DNA: TGTGCCAGCAGTCCTGTAGAGACCCAGTACTTC

J gene: TRBJ1-3
V gene: TRBV19
clone size: NA
D gene: NA
CDR3 protein: CASSSSGSVSGNTIYF
CDR3 DNA: TGTGCCAGTAGTAGTAGTGGCAGCGTCTCTGGAAACACCATATATTTT

J gene: TRBJ1-2
V gene: TRBV2
clone size: NA
D gene: TRBD1
CDR3 protein: CASSEGGRGIKGYTF
CDR3 DNA: TGTGCCAGCAGTGAAGGCGGCAGGGGGATTAAAGGCTACACCTTC

J gene: TRBJ1-5
V gene: TRBV28
clone size: once
D gene: NA
CDR3 protein: CASIPGTPSNQPQHF
CDR3 DNA: TGTGCCAGCATCCCGGGGACTCCCAGCAATCAGCCCCAGCATTTT

J gene: TRBJ2-7
V gene: TRBV7-9
clone size: NA
D gene: NA
CDR3 protein: CASSPLAPGGEQYF
CDR3 DNA: TGTGCCAGCAGCCCCCTAGCACCCGGAGGCGAGCAGTACTTC

J gene: TRBJ2-2
V gene: TRBV7-2
clone size: NA
D gene: TRBD2
CDR3 protein: CASSQAGTRDTGELFF
CDR3 DNA: TGTGCCAGCAGCCAAGCCGGGACTAGAGACACCGGGGAGCTGTTTTTT

J gene: TRBJ1-1
V gene: TRBV2
clone size: NA
D gene: TRBD1
CDR3 protein: CASSGLGTGSTEAFF
CDR3 DNA: TGTGCCAGCAGTGGGTTAGGGACAGGGTCCACTGAAGCTTTCTTT

J gene: TRBJ1-1
V gene: TRBV6-6
clone size: NA
D gene: NA
CDR3 protein: CASSSTGTLYTEAFF
CDR3 DNA: TGTGCCAGCAGTTCCACAGGGACGTTGTACACTGAAGCTTTCTTT

J gene: TRBJ2-1
V gene: TRBV5-4
clone size: NA
D gene: TRBD2
CDR3 protein: CAWGGSYNEQFF
CDR3 DNA: TGTGCCTGGGGGGGCTCCTACAATGAGCAGTTCTTC

J gene: TRBJ1-2
V gene: TRBV14
clone size: NA
D gene: NA
CDR3 protein: CASSQGFHYGYTF
CDR3 DNA: TGTGCCAGCAGCCAAGGATTTCACTATGGCTACACCTTC

J gene: TRBJ2-1
V gene: TRBV7-2
clone size: NA
D gene: TRBD1
CDR3 protein: CASSLTGTGLNEQFF
CDR3 DNA: TGTGCCAGCAGCTTAACCGGGACAGGGTTAAATGAGCAGTTCTTC

J gene: TRBJ2-4
V gene: TRBV9
clone size: NA
D gene: NA
CDR3 protein: CASSPMGRMGGLAKNIQYF
CDR3 DNA: TGTGCCAGCAGCCCCATGGGCCGGATGGGCGGCCTAGCCAAAAACATTCAGTACTTC

J gene: TRBJ2-6
V gene: TRBV11-3
clone size: NA
D gene: NA
CDR3 protein: CASSSGLSGANVLTF
CDR3 DNA: TGTGCCAGCAGCTCGGGGCTCTCTGGGGCCAACGTCCTGACTTTC

J gene: TRBJ1-2
V gene: TRBV19
clone size: NA
D gene: NA
CDR3 protein: CASSMRQAGYTF
CDR3 DNA: TGTGCCAGTAGTATGCGACAGGCTGGCTACACCTTC